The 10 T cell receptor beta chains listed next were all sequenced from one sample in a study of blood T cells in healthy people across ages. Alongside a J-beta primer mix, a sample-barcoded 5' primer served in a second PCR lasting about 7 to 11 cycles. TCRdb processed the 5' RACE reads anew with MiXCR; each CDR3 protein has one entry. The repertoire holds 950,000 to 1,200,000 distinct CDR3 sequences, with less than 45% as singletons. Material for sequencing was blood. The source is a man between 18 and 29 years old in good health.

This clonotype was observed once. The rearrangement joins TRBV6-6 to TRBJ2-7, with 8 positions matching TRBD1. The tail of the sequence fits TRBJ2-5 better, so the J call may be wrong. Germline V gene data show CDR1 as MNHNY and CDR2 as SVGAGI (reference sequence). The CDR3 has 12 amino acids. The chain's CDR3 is CASLQGVETQYF. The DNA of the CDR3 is TGTGCCAGCCTACAGGGGGTAGAGACCCAGTACTTC.

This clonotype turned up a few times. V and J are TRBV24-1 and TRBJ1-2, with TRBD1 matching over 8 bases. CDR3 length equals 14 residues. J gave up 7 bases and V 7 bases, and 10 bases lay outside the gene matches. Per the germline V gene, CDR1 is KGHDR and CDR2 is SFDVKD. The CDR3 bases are TGTGCCACCAGCCAAACAGGGGGTGGTCCTGGCTACACCTTC. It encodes CATSQTGGGPGYTF.

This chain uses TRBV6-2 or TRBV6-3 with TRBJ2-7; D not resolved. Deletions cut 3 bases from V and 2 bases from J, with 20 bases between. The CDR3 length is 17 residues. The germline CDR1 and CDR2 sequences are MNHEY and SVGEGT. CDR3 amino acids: CASSYMERIGPTYEQYF. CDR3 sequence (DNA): TGTGCCAGCAGTTATATGGAACGGATAGGACCGACCTACGAGCAGTACTTC.

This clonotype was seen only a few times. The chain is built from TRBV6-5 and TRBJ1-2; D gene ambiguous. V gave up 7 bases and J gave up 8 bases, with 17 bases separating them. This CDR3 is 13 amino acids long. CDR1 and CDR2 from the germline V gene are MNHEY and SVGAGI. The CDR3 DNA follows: TGTGCCAGCACCTTAGATGGGAGTTACGGCTACACCTTC. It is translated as CASTLDGSYGYTF.

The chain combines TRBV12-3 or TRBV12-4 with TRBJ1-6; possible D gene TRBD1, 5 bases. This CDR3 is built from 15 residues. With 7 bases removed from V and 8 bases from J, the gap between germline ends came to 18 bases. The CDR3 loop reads CASTPPGRDDSPLHF. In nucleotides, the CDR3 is TGTGCCAGCACCCCACCGGGCAGGGATGATTCACCCCTCCACTTT.

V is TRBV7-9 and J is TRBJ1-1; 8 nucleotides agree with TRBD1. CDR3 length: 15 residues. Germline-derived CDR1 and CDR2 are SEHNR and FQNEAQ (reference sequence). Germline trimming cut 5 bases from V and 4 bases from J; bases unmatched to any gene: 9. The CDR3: CASSDIKTGATEAFF. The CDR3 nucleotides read TGTGCCAGCAGCGACATCAAGACAGGGGCCACTGAAGCTTTCTTT.

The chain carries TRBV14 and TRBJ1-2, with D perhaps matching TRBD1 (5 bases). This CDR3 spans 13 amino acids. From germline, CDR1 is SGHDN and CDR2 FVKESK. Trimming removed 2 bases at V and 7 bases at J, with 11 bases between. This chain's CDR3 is CASSQSRDSGYTF. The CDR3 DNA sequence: TGTGCCAGCAGCCAATCCAGGGACTCTGGCTACACCTTC.

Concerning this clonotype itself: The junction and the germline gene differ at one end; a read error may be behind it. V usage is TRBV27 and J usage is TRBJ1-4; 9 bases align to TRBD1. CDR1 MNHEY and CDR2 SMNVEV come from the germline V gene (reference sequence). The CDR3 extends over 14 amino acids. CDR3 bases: TGTGCCGGCAGTAAGGGACAGGGAGATGAAAAACTGTTTTTT. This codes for CAGSKGQGDEKLFF.

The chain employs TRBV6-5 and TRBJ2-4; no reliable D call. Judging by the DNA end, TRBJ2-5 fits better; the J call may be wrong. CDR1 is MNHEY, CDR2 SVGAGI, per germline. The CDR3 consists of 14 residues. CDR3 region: CASSYSRSSGTQYF. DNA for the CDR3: TGTGCCAGCAGTTACTCCAGGTCCTCGGGGACCCAGTACTTC.

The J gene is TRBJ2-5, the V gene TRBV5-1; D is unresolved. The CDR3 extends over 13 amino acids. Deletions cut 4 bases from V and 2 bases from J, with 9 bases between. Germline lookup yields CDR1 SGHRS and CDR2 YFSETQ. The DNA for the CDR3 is TGCGCCAGCAGCGTTAATGATCAAGAGACCCAGTACTTC. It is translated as CASSVNDQETQYF.